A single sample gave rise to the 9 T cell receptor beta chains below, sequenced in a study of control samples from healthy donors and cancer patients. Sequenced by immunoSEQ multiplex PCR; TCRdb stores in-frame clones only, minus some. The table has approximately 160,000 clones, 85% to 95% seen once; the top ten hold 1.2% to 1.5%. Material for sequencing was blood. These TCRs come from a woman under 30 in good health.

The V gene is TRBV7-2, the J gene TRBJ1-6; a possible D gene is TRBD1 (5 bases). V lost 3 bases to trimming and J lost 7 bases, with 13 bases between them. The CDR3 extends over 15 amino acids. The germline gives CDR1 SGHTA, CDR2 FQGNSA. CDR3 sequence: CASSFEGPLNSPLHF. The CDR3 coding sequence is TGTGCCAGCAGCTTCGAGGGGCCCCTAAATTCACCCCTCCACTTT.

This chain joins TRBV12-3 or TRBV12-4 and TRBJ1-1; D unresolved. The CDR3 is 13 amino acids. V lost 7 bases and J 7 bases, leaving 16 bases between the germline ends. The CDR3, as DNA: TGTGCCAGCACCCCTGAATTGGCGGGTGAAGCTTTCTTT. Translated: CASTPELAGEAFF.

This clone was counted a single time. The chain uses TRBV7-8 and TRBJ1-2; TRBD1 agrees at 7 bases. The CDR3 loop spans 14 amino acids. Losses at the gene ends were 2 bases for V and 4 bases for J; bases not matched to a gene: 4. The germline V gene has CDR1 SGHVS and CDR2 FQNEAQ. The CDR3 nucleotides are TGTGCCAGCAGCTTAATTGGACAGGCCTATGGCTACACCTTC. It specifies CASSLIGQAYGYTF.

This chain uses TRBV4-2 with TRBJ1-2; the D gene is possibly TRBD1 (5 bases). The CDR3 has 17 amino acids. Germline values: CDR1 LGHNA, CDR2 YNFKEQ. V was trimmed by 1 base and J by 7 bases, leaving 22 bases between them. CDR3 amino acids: CASSQVAIRGRPSGYTF. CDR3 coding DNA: TGTGCCAGCAGCCAAGTTGCCATTCGGGGACGGCCGTCTGGCTACACCTTC.

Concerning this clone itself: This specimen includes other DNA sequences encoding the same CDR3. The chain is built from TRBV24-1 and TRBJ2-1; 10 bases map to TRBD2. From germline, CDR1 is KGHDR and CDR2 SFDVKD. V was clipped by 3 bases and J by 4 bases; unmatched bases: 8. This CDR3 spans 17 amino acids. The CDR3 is CATSDRPGLAAYNEQFF. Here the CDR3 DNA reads TGTGCCACCAGTGATCGACCTGGACTAGCGGCATACAATGAGCAGTTCTTC.

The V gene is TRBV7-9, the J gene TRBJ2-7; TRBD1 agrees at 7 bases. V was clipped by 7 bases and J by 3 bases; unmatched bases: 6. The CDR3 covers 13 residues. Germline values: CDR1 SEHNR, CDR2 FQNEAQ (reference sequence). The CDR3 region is CASTDRAGYEQYF. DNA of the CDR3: TGTGCCAGCACCGACAGGGCGGGCTACGAGCAGTACTTC.

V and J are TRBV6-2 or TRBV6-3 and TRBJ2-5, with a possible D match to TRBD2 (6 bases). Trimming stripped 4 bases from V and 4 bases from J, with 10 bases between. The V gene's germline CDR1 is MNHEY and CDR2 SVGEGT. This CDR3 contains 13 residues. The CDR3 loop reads CASSSTRRETQYF. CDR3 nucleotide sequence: TGTGCCAGCAGTTCGACTAGGCGAGAGACCCAGTACTTC.

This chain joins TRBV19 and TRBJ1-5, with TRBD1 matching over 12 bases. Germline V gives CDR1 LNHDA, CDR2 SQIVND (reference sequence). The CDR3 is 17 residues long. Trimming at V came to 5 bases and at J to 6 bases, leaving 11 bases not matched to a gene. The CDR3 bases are TGTGCCAGTAGTCCCGGGACAGGGGGCGGATGGGTTCAGCCCCAGCATTTT. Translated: CASSPGTGGGWVQPQHF.

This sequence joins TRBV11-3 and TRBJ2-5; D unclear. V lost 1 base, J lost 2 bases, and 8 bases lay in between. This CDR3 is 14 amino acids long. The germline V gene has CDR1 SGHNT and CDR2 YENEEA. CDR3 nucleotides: TGTGCCAGCAGCTTAGTCGCGGTTCAAGAGACCCAGTACTTC. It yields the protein CASSLVAVQETQYF.